The subject of this entry is one TCR beta chain. Its antigen is unidentified. The sample is drawn from a study of chemoradiotherapy in HPV16-positive cancers. Study-level points and caveats: During treatment, candidate HPV-specific clones and E7-related motifs expanded in tumor. For HPV16-positive patients, expanding HPV-responsive T cells associated with longer recurrence-free survival.

The V and J ends lost 0 bases and 9 bases, in that order; junction bases with no gene match: 7. The CDR3 runs to 16 residues. Germline CDR1 reads MNHEY; CDR2 reads SMNVEV (reference sequence). Some clones are missing from TCRdb's copy, which holds only in-frame ones; the method was immunoSEQ multiplex PCR. The table shows more than 12,000 clones, with more than 75% occurring only once. This sequence joins TRBV27 and TRBJ1-6; 8 nucleotides align to TRBD1. The TCR comes from a human donor with HPV-associated anogenital cancer. The sequencing used blood, collected from a patient who underwent chemoradiotherapy. The CDR3, as DNA: TGTGCCAGCAGTTTATCTCGTGGCAGGGGGCTTTCACCCCTCCACTTT. It is translated as CASSLSRGRGLSPLHF.